This TCR beta chain was identified in a study of CD8 T cells in Susac syndrome (dated by TCRdb to between 2018 and 2020). As for the study more broadly: Whether CD8+ T cell activation and differentiation in Susac syndrome was antigen driven was tested using repertoire sequencing.

High-throughput TCR beta sequencing profiled peripheral blood CD8+ and CD4+ T cells from healthy donors, Susac syndrome patients and multiple sclerosis patients. The multiple sclerosis controls were treatment-naive patients who had stable or active relapsing-remitting disease and met the revised McDonald criteria. Bulk CD8+ and CD4+ T cells were purified by magnetic negative isolation, whereas CD8+ TEMRA cells were enriched by FACS. Blood was collected in EDTA tubes and processed within 24 hours, with PBMCs isolated through density gradient centrifugation. PBMCs destined for TCR sequencing were cryopreserved in liquid nitrogen and later thawed in a 37 °C water bath. The sorted or isolated CD4+, CD8+ and CD8+ TEMRA cells reached a purity of at least 90%. On the study overall, not on this receptor specifically: The TCR sequencing and HLA analysis was acknowledged to have included a relatively small number of individuals.

On this clonotype: Its antigen specificity is not known. Qualities for individual bases were not recorded, and no much larger clone is one base off.

RNA was extracted with the RNeasy kit and about 0.45 to 1 ug was reverse transcribed using random hexamers. The immunoSEQ multiplex PCR assay, covering 54 Vbeta and 13 Jbeta segments, was used to amplify TCR beta CDR3 regions. To correct PCR amplification bias, a synthetic template baseline was used for both primer optimization and computational correction. The paper's data handling went like this. Reads were annotated to V, D and J genes per IMGT and analyzed with immunoSEQ Analyzer, keeping only productive sequences. Clonality was computed as one minus Shannon entropy normalized by log2 of the number of productive unique sequences. Public and private clones were assessed among the 100 most prevalent clones of each patient and control. Clones were defined as Susac-specific when absent from the healthy and MS cohorts, from fewer than 1,300 published viral clones and from other ImmuneACCESS disease sequences. TCRdb reprocessing: public reads trimmed at Q25 with fastp, clones called with MiXCR, in-frame beta chains kept. Each record represents a unique CDR3 protein, reported with the most common genes and DNA among its rows. TCRdb's processing, not the authors', yielded these V and J calls. For this sample the table gives about 210,000 distinct CDR3 sequences, of which 95% were detected only once. Together, the top ten hold roughly 0.09% of the sample.

Relative to germline, V is 2 bases shorter and J is 3 bases shorter, with 14 bases between their ends. Its CDR3 holds 16 amino acids, cysteine through phenylalanine. Only CDR3 DNA remains: 48 bases, in frame from the first base. According to the germline V gene, CDR1 reads MGHRA and CDR2 reads YSYEKL. This receptor was identified in a human donor with multiple sclerosis. The chain was built from TRBV4-1 and TRBJ2-1; a confident D gene designation cannot be given. The sample taken for sequencing was CD4+ T cells from PBMCs. Here the CDR3 is given as CASSQQDLTFYNEQFF. The sequenced DNA: TGCGCCAGCAGCCAACAGGACCTTACCTTCTACAATGAGCAGTTCTTC.